These 28 T cell receptor beta chains came from one sample sequenced in a study of blood T cell repertoires in COVID-19. The table came from immunoSEQ multiplex PCR; TCRdb's copy has only in-frame clones and leaves some out. Of fewer than 300,000 clones listed, around 89% were seen once; the top ten hold roughly 6.3%. Sequencing was performed on peripheral blood. The receptor set was obtained from a woman aged 50 to 65 with COVID-19, enrolled during active disease.

The chain combines TRBV20-1 with TRBJ1-6, with 8 nucleotides matching TRBD1. In germline, CDR1 is DFQATT, CDR2 SNEGSKA (reference sequence). The CDR3 contains 13 residues. The V and J ends lost 3 bases and 10 bases, in that order; junction bases with no gene match: 5. The CDR3 sequence: CSASRQGASPLHF. The CDR3 DNA sequence: TGCAGTGCTAGTAGGCAGGGGGCATCACCCCTCCACTTT.

CDR3 sequence reads: CASIPGTGLNTEAFF. For the CDR3, the DNA is TGTGCCAGTATCCCCGGGACAGGGCTGAACACTGAAGCTTTCTTT. V usage is TRBV19 and J usage is TRBJ1-1; 9 bases fit TRBD1. There are 15 residues in the CDR3. Germline V lookup: CDR1 LNHDA, CDR2 SQIVND (reference sequence). The ends lost 7 bases at V and 0 bases at J; junction bases unmatched: 6.

The rearrangement links TRBV10-3 to TRBJ1-3; D is unresolved. The CDR3 extends over 12 amino acids. Trimming pared 6 bases from V and 8 bases from J, leaving 11 bases between. The germline V gene has CDR1 ENHRY and CDR2 SYGVKD. CDR3 in amino acids: CAISKEGDTIYF. The CDR3 DNA reads TGTGCCATCAGCAAAGAGGGAGACACCATATATTTT.

The chain couples TRBV28 to TRBJ1-5; 7 nucleotides align to TRBD1. Germline V gene lookup returns CDR1 MDHEN and CDR2 SYDVKM. The ends lost 8 bases at V and 4 bases at J; junction bases unmatched: 2. CDR3 size: 12 residues. The CDR3 region has the DNA TGTGCCAGCGCAGGGGGGAATCAGCCCCAGCATTTT. Its protein product is CASAGGNQPQHF. Full variable domain (outside the CDR3, taken from reference TRBV28 and TRBJ1-5): DVKVTQSSRYLVKRTGEKVFLECVQDMDHENMFWYRQDPGLGLRLIYFSYDVKMKEKGDIPEGYSVSREKKERFSLILESASTNQTSMYLCASAGGNQPQHFGDGTRLSIL.

Written as DNA, the CDR3 is TGTGCCAGCAGCTCTAGCGGGAGGGCCGGGGATGAGCAGTTCTTC. Its translation: CASSSSGRAGDEQFF. The chain recombines TRBV9 with TRBJ2-1; 12 nucleotides agree with TRBD2. The CDR3 contains 15 residues. Per germline, CDR1 SGDLS and CDR2 YYNGEE. V lost 4 bases, J lost 8 bases, and 7 bases stayed unmatched.

The rearrangement joins TRBV11-3 to TRBJ2-7, with 14 bases matching TRBD2. Trimming at V came to 1 base and at J to 7 bases, leaving 6 bases not matched to a gene. In germline, CDR1 is SGHNT, CDR2 YENEEA. This CDR3 spans 16 amino acids. The CDR3 reads CASSLGKTSGREEQYF. CDR3 sequence (DNA): TGTGCCAGCAGCTTAGGGAAGACTAGCGGGAGGGAGGAGCAGTACTTC.

This CDR3 is CSASSAETPVKSYTF. CDR3 coding DNA: TGCAGTGCTAGTTCCGCCGAAACACCAGTCAAAAGCTACACCTTC. This chain connects TRBV20-1 to TRBJ1-2; D gene uncertain. V was trimmed by 3 bases and J by 9 bases, leaving 23 bases between them. There are 15 residues in the CDR3. Germline values: CDR1 DFQATT, CDR2 SNEGSKA (reference sequence).

V usage is TRBV7-3 and J usage is TRBJ2-1, with 8 bases fitting TRBD2. This CDR3 spans 17 amino acids. The germline CDR1 and CDR2 sequences are SGHTA and FQGTGA. Trimming cost V 2 bases and J 5 bases; bases outside gene matches: 11. This CDR3 reads CASSLDPRGRPHNEQFF. The CDR3 nucleotides are TGTGCCAGCAGCTTAGACCCTCGCGGGAGGCCCCACAATGAGCAGTTCTTC.

This chain connects TRBV11-2 to TRBJ2-7, with 10 bases that match TRBD1. The length of the CDR3 is 16 residues. CDR1 is SGHAT, CDR2 FQNNGV, per germline. The V gene end was trimmed by 5 bases and the J gene end by 3 bases; junction bases not matched to a gene: 10. CDR3 sequence: CASSHRRTGGDYEQYF. The CDR3 DNA follows: TGTGCCAGCAGCCACCGAAGGACAGGGGGGGACTACGAGCAGTACTTC.

The chain couples TRBV7-2 to TRBJ2-7; 8 bases are a match to TRBD1. CDR3 length: 15 residues. With 7 bases clipped from V and 7 bases from J, the junction kept 15 bases outside the gene matches. CDR1 and CDR2 from the germline V gene are SGHTA and FQGNSA. Written as DNA, the CDR3 is TGTGCCAGCACCCTAGATCGACAGGGGTTTTATGAGCAGTACTTC. Translation: CASTLDRQGFYEQYF.

The chain joins TRBV6-5 to TRBJ2-3; tentative D call: TRBD2 (6 bases). Germline V CDR1 and CDR2: MNHEY, SVGAGI. CDR3 size: 12 residues. The V and J ends lost 8 bases and 6 bases respectively, with 12 bases between them. The CDR3 nucleotides are TGTGCCAGCGGAGGGGTTCGGGATACGCAGTATTTT. Protein: CASGGVRDTQYF.

The chain couples TRBV7-2 to TRBJ2-7, with 11 bases fitting TRBD1. The germline V gene encodes CDR1 SGHTA and CDR2 FQGNSA. The J segment lost 3 bases and the V segment lost 4 bases, leaving 5 bases of the junction unmatched. The CDR3 is made up of 15 amino acids. The CDR3 is CASSSRGQGVYEQYF. The CDR3 coding sequence is TGTGCCAGCAGCTCTCGGGGACAGGGGGTCTACGAGCAGTACTTC.

The chain recombines TRBV4-2 with TRBJ2-3, with 7 bases that match TRBD1. The CDR3 contains 15 residues. After removal of 1 base from V and 1 base from J, the junction contained 2 bases not matched to a gene. Germline CDR1 reads LGHNA; CDR2 reads YNFKEQ. The CDR3, as DNA: TGTGCCAGCAGCCAAGGACAGGGCGGCACAGATACGCAGTATTTT. This encodes CASSQGQGGTDTQYF.

The CDR3 protein is CSVDKGLAYGYTF. Written as DNA, the CDR3 is TGCAGCGTTGATAAGGGGCTTGCCTATGGCTACACCTTC. This chain links TRBV29-1 with TRBJ1-2; tentative D call: TRBD1 (5 bases). CDR3 size: 13 residues. Germline CDR1 reads SQVTM; CDR2 reads ANQGSEA. Between the trimmed V and J ends, which lost 3 bases and 4 bases, there was a span of 12 bases.

V and J are TRBV15 and TRBJ2-4; TRBD1 agrees at 7 bases. J was trimmed by 0 bases and V by 5 bases; bases with no gene match: 13. The CDR3 runs 18 residues. Germline V CDR1 and CDR2: LNHNV, YYDKDF (reference sequence). CDR3 loop: CATSVRGGRGSAKNIQYF. The CDR3, as DNA: TGTGCCACCAGCGTTCGCGGCGGCAGGGGGTCAGCCAAAAACATTCAGTACTTC.

The gene calls are TRBV19 and TRBJ2-7; D is perhaps TRBD1 (6 bases). Germline V gives CDR1 LNHDA, CDR2 SQIVND (reference sequence). Trimming cost V 1 base and J 0 bases, with 7 bases left between them. The CDR3 length is 14 residues. CDR3 coding DNA: TGTGCCAGTAGTATAGCGGACAGCTCCTACGAGCAGTACTTC. It translates to CASSIADSSYEQYF.

The count of this clone is one. The chain links TRBV27 to TRBJ2-2; 8 bases map to TRBD1. Germline trimming cut 7 bases from V and 6 bases from J; bases unmatched to any gene: 13. From germline, CDR1 is MNHEY and CDR2 SMNVEV (reference sequence). This CDR3 is 16 amino acids long. The CDR3 loop reads CASKGLGQGGAGELFF. CDR3 DNA sequence: TGTGCCAGCAAGGGTCTTGGACAGGGCGGGGCCGGGGAGCTGTTTTTT.

The rearrangement links TRBV7-2 to TRBJ2-3, with D possibly matching TRBD2 (5 bases). This CDR3 contains 15 residues. V was clipped by 5 bases and J by 0 bases, with 12 bases between them. Germline-derived CDR1 and CDR2 are SGHTA and FQGNSA. CDR3 region: CASSGRSGSTDTQYF. CDR3 in DNA: TGTGCCAGCAGCGGCAGAAGCGGTAGCACAGATACGCAGTATTTT.

V gene TRBV18 combines with J gene TRBJ2-7, with 9 bases matching TRBD2. The CDR3 is 16 amino acids. With 0 bases clipped from V and 6 bases from J, the junction kept 9 bases outside the gene matches. The germline gives CDR1 KGHSH, CDR2 LQKENI. CDR3 residues: CASSPPGAGGNSEQYF. The CDR3 bases are TGTGCCAGCTCACCACCCGGGGCGGGAGGGAACAGCGAGCAGTACTTC.

This chain joins TRBV11-2 and TRBJ2-3; perhaps TRBD1 as D (5 bases). The germline gives CDR1 SGHAT, CDR2 FQNNGV. The CDR3 has 14 amino acids. V lost 1 base, J lost 6 bases, and 11 bases lay in between. CDR3: CASSLVVGRDTQYF. DNA for the CDR3: TGTGCCAGCAGCTTAGTAGTGGGGCGGGATACGCAGTATTTT.

The CDR3 nucleotides read TGTGCCAGCAGCTTAGATCGAAGGGGCCACGAGCAGTACTTC. It codes for CASSLDRRGHEQYF. The chain carries TRBV11-3 and TRBJ2-7, with D perhaps TRBD1 (5 bases). V dropped 0 bases and J dropped 5 bases, with 11 bases sitting between them. This CDR3 has 14 residues. Germline CDR1 SGHNT, CDR2 YENEEA.

The V call is TRBV4-1, the J call TRBJ2-1, with 13 bases aligning to TRBD2. Germline-derived CDR1 and CDR2 are MGHRA and YSYEKL. The ends lost 1 base at V and 7 bases at J; junction bases unmatched: 7. The CDR3 is made up of 17 amino acids. For the CDR3, the DNA is TGCGCCAGCAGCCAAGCTGGACTAGCGGGAGAGTTGAATGAGCAGTTCTTC. This sequence encodes CASSQAGLAGELNEQFF.

J is TRBJ2-1 and V is TRBV2; 14 nucleotides match TRBD2. With V trimmed by 6 bases and J by 5 bases, 6 bases remained unmatched. The CDR3 has 16 amino acids. The V gene's germline CDR1 is SNHLY and CDR2 FYNNEI. CDR3 in amino acids: CASSWGLAGVHNEQFF. CDR3 nucleotides: TGTGCCAGCAGCTGGGGACTAGCGGGAGTTCACAATGAGCAGTTCTTC. The variable domain in full, completed from reference TRBV2 and TRBJ2-1, reads EPEVTQTPSHQVTQMGQEVILRCVPISNHLYFYWYRQILGQKVEFLVSFYNNEISEKSEIFDDQFSVERPDGSNFTLKIRSTKLEDSAMYFCASSWGLAGVHNEQFFGPGTRLTVL.

This chain joins TRBV7-9 and TRBJ2-3; 8 bases are a match to TRBD2. Germline V CDR1 and CDR2: SEHNR, FQNEAQ (reference sequence). The CDR3 runs to 18 residues. V dropped 0 bases and J dropped 1; count of bases not matched to a gene: 9. This CDR3 reads CASSLASSALAGTDTQYF. The DNA for the CDR3 is TGTGCCAGCAGCTTAGCGTCCTCCGCACTAGCGGGCACAGATACGCAGTATTTT. The entire variable domain, with the rest obtained from reference TRBV7-9 and TRBJ2-3, is as follows: DTGVSQNPRHKITKRGQNVTFRCDPISEHNRLYWYRQTLGQGPEFLTYFQNEAQLEKSRLLSDRFSAERPKGSFSTLEIQRTEQGDSAMYLCASSLASSALAGTDTQYFGPGTRLTVL.

Only one count was recorded for this clone. The chain combines TRBV19 with TRBJ2-3; 10 positions match TRBD2. CDR1 and CDR2 (germline): LNHDA, SQIVND (reference sequence). The CDR3 extends over 16 amino acids. The V and J ends lost 5 bases and 0 bases, in that order; junction bases with no gene match: 5. CDR3 amino acids: CASSVGLAESTDTQYF. The CDR3 DNA reads as TGTGCCAGTAGTGTCGGACTAGCGGAAAGCACAGATACGCAGTATTTT.

This clone came up a few times. This chain links TRBV27 with TRBJ1-6; 9 bases are shared with TRBD1. Trimming took 6 bases from V and 10 from J; bases not matched to a gene: 10. CDR3 size: 15 residues. In germline, CDR1 is MNHEY, CDR2 SMNVEV (reference sequence). The CDR3 region has the DNA TGTGCCAGCAGACCCGGACAGGGGAAGGCCTCACCCCTCCACTTT. Encoded protein: CASRPGQGKASPLHF.

This chain uses TRBV18 with TRBJ2-7, with TRBD2 as a possible D gene (7 bases). The V end lost 2 bases, the J end lost 3 bases, and 11 bases lay between the germline ends. The germline V gene encodes CDR1 KGHSH and CDR2 LQKENI. The CDR3 length is 14 residues. DNA of the CDR3: TGTGCCAGCTCACCAGGGAGGGGGGGCTACGAGCAGTACTTC. The encoded protein is CASSPGRGGYEQYF.

This chain connects TRBV2 to TRBJ1-6; D remains unclear. The CDR3 covers 15 residues. The ends were cut back, 4 bases at V and 7 bases at J, with 14 bases in the middle. Germline CDR1 SNHLY, CDR2 FYNNEI. The CDR3: CASSVAGGGNSPLHF. In DNA form, the CDR3 reads TGTGCCAGCAGTGTGGCGGGAGGAGGGAATTCACCCCTCCACTTT.